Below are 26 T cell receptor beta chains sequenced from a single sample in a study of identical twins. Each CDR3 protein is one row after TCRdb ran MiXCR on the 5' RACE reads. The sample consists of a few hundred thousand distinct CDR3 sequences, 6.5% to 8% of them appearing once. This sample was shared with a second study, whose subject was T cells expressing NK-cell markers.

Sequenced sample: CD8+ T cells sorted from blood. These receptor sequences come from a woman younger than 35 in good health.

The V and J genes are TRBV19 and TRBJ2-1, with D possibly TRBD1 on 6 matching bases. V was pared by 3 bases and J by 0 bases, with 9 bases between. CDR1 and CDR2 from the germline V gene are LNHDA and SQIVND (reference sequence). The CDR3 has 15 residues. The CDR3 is CASSMDSSSYNEQFF. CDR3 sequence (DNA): TGTGCCAGTAGTATGGACAGTAGCTCCTACAATGAGCAGTTCTTC.

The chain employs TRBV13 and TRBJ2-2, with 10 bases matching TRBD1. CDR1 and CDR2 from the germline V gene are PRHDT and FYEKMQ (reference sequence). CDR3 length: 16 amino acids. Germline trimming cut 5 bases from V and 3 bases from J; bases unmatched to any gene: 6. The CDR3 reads CASSHTDRGDTGELFF. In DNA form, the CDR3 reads TGTGCCAGCAGCCATACGGACAGGGGGGACACCGGGGAGCTGTTTTTT.

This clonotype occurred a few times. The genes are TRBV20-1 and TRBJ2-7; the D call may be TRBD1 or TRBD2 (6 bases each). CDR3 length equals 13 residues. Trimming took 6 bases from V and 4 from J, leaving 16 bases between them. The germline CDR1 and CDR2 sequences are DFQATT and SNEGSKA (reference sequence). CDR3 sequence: CSAPKGGEYEQYF. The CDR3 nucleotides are TGCAGTGCGCCAAAGGGGGGAGAATACGAGCAGTACTTC.

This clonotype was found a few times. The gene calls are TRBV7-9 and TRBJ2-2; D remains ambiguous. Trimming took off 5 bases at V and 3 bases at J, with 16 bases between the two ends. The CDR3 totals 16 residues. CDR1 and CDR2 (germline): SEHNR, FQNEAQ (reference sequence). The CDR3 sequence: CASSPKESRDTGELFF. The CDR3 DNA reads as TGTGCCAGCAGCCCCAAAGAATCTAGGGACACCGGGGAGCTGTTTTTT.

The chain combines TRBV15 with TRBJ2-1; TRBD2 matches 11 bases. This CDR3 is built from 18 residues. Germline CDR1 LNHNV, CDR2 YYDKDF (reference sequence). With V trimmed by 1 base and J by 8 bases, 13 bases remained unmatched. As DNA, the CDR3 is TGTGCCACCAGCAGAGTCCCCTCACTAGCGGGAGAGAAGGATGAGCAGTTCTTC. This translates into CATSRVPSLAGEKDEQFF.

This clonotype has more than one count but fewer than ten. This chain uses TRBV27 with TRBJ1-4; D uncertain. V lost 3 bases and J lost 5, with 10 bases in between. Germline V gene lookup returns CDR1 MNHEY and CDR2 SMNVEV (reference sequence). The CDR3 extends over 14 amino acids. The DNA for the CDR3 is TGTGCCAGCAGTTTTGTGGACGGCAATGAAAAACTGTTTTTT. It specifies CASSFVDGNEKLFF.

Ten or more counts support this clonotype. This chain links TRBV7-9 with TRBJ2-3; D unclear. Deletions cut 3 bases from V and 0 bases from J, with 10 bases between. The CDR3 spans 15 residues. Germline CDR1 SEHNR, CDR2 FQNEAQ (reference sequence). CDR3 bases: TGTGCCAGCAGCTTCCCAGCGCGTAGCACAGATACGCAGTATTTT. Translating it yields CASSFPARSTDTQYF.

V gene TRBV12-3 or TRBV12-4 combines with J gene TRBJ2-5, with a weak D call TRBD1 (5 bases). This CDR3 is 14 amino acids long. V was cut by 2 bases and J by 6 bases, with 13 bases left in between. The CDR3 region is CASSLSGPGKTQYF. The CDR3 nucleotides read TGTGCCAGCAGTTTATCAGGGCCTGGAAAGACCCAGTACTTC.

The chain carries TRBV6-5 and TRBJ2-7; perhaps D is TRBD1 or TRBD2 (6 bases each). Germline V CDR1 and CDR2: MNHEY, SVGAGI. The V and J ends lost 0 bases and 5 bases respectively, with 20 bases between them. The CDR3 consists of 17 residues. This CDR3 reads CASSYSKGGGGGNEQYF. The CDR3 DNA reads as TGTGCCAGCAGTTACTCCAAAGGGGGTGGAGGGGGAAACGAGCAGTACTTC.

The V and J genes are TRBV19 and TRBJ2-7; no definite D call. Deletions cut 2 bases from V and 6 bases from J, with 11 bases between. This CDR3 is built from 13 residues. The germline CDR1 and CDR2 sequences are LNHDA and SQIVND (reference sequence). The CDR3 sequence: CASSIRRVGEQYF. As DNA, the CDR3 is TGTGCCAGTAGTATACGACGGGTTGGCGAGCAGTACTTC.

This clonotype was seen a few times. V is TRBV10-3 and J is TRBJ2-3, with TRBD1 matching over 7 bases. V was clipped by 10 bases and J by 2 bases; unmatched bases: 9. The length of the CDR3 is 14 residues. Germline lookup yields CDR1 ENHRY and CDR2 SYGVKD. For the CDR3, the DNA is TGTGCCAGCACTTTCGGGACAGACACAGATACGCAGTATTTT. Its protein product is CASTFGTDTDTQYF.

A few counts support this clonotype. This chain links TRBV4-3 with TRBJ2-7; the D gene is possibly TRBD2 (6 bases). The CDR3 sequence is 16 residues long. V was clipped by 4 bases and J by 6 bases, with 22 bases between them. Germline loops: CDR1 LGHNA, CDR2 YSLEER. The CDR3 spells CASSPGGGRDFSEQYF. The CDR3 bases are TGCGCCAGCAGCCCCGGAGGCGGCAGGGACTTCTCCGAGCAGTACTTC.

CDR3 loop: CASSSGGEAYNEQFF. CDR3 DNA: TGTGCCAGCAGCTCGGGGGGGGAAGCCTACAATGAGCAGTTCTTC. The chain recombines TRBV9 with TRBJ2-1; 8 nucleotides match TRBD2. Per the germline V gene, CDR1 is SGDLS and CDR2 is YYNGEE. The CDR3 consists of 15 residues. After removal of 4 bases from V and 2 bases from J, the junction contained 5 bases not matched to a gene.

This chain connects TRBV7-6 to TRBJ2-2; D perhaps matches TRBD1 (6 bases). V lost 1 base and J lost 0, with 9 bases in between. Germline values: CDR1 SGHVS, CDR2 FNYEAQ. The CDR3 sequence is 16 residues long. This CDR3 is CASSLDGGPNTGELFF. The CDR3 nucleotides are TGTGCCAGCAGCTTAGATGGGGGCCCGAACACCGGGGAGCTGTTTTTT. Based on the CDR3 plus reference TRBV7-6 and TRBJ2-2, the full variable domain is GAGVSQSPRYKVTKRGQDVALRCDPISGHVSLYWYRQALGQGPEFLTYFNYEAQQDKSGLPNDRFSAERPEGSISTLTIQRTEQRDSAMYRCASSLDGGPNTGELFFGEGSRLTVL.

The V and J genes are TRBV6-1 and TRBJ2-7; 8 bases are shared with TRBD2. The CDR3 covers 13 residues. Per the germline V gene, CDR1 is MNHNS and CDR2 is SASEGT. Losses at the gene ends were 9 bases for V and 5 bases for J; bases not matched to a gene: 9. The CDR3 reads CASTGTRGHEQYF. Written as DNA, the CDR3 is TGTGCCAGTACCGGGACTAGAGGCCACGAGCAGTACTTC.

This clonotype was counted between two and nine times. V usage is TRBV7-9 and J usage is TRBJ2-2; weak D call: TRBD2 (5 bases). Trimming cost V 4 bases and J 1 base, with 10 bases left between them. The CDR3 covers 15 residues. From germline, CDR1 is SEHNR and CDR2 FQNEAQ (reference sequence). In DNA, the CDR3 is TGTGCCAGCAGCTCCCGGGAAGGGAACACCGGGGAGCTGTTTTTT. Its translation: CASSSREGNTGELFF.

The CDR3 protein is CATSRDLVDRAYEQYF. CDR3 bases: TGTGCCACCAGCAGAGATCTCGTTGACCGAGCCTACGAGCAGTACTTC. The chain recombines TRBV15 with TRBJ2-7; D call uncertain. Trimming took 0 bases from V and 2 from J, leaving 14 bases between them. This CDR3 region has 16 residues. CDR1 LNHNV and CDR2 YYDKDF come from the germline V gene (reference sequence). The variable domain in full, with the rest retrieved from reference TRBV15 and TRBJ2-7, is DAMVIQNPRYQVTQFGKPVTLSCSQTLNHNVMYWYQQKSSQAPKLLFHYYDKDFNNEADTPDNFQSRRPNTSFCFLDIRSPGLGDTAMYLCATSRDLVDRAYEQYFGPGTRLTVT.

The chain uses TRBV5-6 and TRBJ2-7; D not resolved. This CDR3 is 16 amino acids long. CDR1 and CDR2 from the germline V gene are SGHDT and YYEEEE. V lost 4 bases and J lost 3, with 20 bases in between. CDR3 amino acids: CASSPTPREINYEQYF. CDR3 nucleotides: TGTGCCAGCAGCCCCACCCCGAGAGAGATCAACTACGAGCAGTACTTC.

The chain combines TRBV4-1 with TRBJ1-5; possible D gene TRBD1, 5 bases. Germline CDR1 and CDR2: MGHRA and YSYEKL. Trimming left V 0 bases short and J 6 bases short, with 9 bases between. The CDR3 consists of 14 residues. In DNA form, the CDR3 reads TGCGCCAGCAGCCAAGATCTTGGGGGTCAGCCCCAGCATTTT. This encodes CASSQDLGGQPQHF.

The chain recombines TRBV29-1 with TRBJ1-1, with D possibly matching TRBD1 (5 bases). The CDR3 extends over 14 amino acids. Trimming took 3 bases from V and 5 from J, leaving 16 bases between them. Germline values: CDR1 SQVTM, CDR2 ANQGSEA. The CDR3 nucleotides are TGCAGCGTTGAGTTGGTGGGTGGGGGGACTGAAGCTTTCTTT. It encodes CSVELVGGGTEAFF.

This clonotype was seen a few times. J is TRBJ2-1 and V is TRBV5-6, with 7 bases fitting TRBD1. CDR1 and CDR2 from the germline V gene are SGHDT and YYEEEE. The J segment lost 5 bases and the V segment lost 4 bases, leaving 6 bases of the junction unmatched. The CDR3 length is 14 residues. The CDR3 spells CASSQGDSNNEQFF. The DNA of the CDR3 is TGTGCCAGCAGCCAGGGGGACAGTAACAATGAGCAGTTCTTC.

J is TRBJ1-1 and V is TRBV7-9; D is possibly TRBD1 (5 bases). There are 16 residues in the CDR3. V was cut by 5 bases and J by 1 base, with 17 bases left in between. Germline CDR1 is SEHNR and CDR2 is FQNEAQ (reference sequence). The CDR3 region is CASSVEGTPGNTEAFF. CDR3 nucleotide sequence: TGTGCCAGCAGCGTTGAAGGGACCCCAGGGAACACTGAAGCTTTCTTT.

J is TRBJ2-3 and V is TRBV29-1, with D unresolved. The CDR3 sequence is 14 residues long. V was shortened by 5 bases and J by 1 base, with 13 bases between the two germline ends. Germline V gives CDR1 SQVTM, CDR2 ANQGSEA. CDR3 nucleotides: TGCAGCGTTCCACGAGTGGATCGCACAGATACGCAGTATTTT. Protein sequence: CSVPRVDRTDTQYF.

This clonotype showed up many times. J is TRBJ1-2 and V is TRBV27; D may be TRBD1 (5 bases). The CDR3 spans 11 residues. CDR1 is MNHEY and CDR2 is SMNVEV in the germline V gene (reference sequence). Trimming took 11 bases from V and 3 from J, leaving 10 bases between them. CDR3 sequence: CASGGYYGYTF. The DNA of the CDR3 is TGTGCCTCGGGGGGGTACTATGGCTACACCTTC.

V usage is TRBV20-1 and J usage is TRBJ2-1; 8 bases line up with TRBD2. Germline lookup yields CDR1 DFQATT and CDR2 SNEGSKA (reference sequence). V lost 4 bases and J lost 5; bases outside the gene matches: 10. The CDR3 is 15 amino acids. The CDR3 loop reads CSATDSGDVDNEQFF. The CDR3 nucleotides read TGCAGTGCTACCGATAGCGGGGACGTAGACAATGAGCAGTTCTTC.

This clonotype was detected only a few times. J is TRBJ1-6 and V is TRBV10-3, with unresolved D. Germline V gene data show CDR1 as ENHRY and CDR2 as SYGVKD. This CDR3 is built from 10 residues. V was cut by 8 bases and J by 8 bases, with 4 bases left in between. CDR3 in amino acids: CAIGDSPLHF. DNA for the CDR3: TGTGCCATCGGGGATTCACCCCTCCACTTT.